The clone carrying this T cell receptor (beta chain) was detected only once. Antigen unknown. Germline V gene data show CDR1 as MNHNS and CDR2 as SASEGT. J gave up 7 bases and V 4 bases, and 7 bases lay outside the gene matches. The CDR3 is 16 residues long. The sample is drawn from a study of blood T cells in healthy people across ages. Whole-study context: About one barcoded beta molecule was captured per two T cells (by template switching).

Study observations and caveats: TCR beta diversity correlated strongly with naive T cell percentage.

For the second PCR, which ran for about 6 to 12 cycles, a sample-barcoded 5' primer and a J-beta primer mix were used. TCRdb re-derived calls from the 5' RACE reads in MiXCR, one entry per CDR3 protein. The sample lists around 1,000,000 distinct CDR3 sequences, under 30% seen once, with around 0.7% in the top ten. These data also formed part of another study, on T cells of mothers and their children. That source adds: Slightly, though not significantly, more overlap was seen in related than in unrelated mother-child pairs.

The clonotype originates from a girl aged 2 to 9 in good health. V gene TRBV6-1 combines with J gene TRBJ2-1; TRBD2 matches 13 bases. The sample consisted of blood. The CDR3 sequence is CASSATGTSGTNEQFF. CDR3 nucleotide sequence: TGTGCCAGCAGTGCTACCGGGACTAGCGGGACGAATGAGCAGTTCTTC.